This record concerns one TCR beta chain sequence. CDR1 is SGHRS and CDR2 is YFSETQ in the germline V gene. The CDR3 runs to 15 residues. V dropped 4 bases and J dropped 1 base, with 14 bases sitting between them. Original processing methods: Cell counts per sample came from amplifying reference gene primers. This table comes from immunoSEQ multiplex PCR, and its TCRdb copy is limited to in-frame clones, with some not included. Clone size and the V and J calls come from that table; the DNA yielded D and trimming. This sample has 250,000 to 300,000 clones; around 83% occur once, and the top ten carry about 3.5%. This specimen belongs to a study of blood T cell repertoires in COVID-19. Study as a whole: Material from acute and convalescent COVID-19 was sourced from the United States, Italy and Spain.

Sequenced sample: peripheral blood. The chain employs TRBV5-1 and TRBJ1-1; tentative D call: TRBD1 (6 bases). The receptor was isolated from a man aged 18 to 30 with active or convalescent COVID-19. The DNA of the CDR3 is TGCGCCAGCAGCGAACAGGGCGGACGGAACACTGAAGCTTTCTTT. Protein: CASSEQGGRNTEAFF.